The clone carrying this T cell receptor (beta chain) was observed once. Antigen specificity is unknown. Clones were sequenced by immunoSEQ multiplex PCR, and TCRdb holds only the in-frame ones, with some missing. The table records about 46,000 clones, around three quarters of them present only once. The record originates from a study of vaccination effects on CD4 cells after COVID-19. Study information: Following the second dose by a median of 72 days, the post-vaccine samples were obtained.

Study results and caveats: Clones induced by infection and by vaccine showed marked clonal contraction late after vaccination. The study, lacking early post-infection timepoints, had few convalescent patients.

The authors isolated CD4+ T cells after about 10 days of culture. Sometime from March through December 2020, the person acquired a SARS-CoV-2 infection that PCR confirmed. Two-dose BNT162b2 or mRNA-1273 vaccination was given to participants. Germline CDR1 is SGHAT and CDR2 is FQNNGV. The CDR3 loop spans 16 amino acids. The V segment lost 5 bases and the J segment 5 bases; nucleotides outside the gene matches: 8. The genes are TRBV11-2 and TRBJ2-5; 13 positions match TRBD2. The sequenced sample was CD4+ T cells from PBMCs cultured without peptide, obtained after COVID-19 vaccination. This receptor was identified in a human donor who had a prior SARS-CoV-2 infection. CDR3 sequence reads: CASSQRGTSGEETQYF. The DNA of the CDR3 is TGTGCCAGCAGCCAGAGGGGGACTAGCGGGGAGGAGACCCAGTACTTC.